This T cell receptor (beta chain) was retrieved from a study of vaccination effects on CD4 cells after COVID-19. The CDR3 has 16 residues. Looked up from germline, CDR1 is LGHDT and CDR2 is YNNKEL (reference sequence). Trimming at V came to 7 bases and at J to 3 bases, leaving 6 bases not matched to a gene. CD4+ T cell isolation took place after 10 days of culture. As their vaccination, participants received two doses of either BNT162b2 or mRNA-1273. Here immunoSEQ multiplex PCR was the method, and the copy in TCRdb shows in-frame clones only, minus some. The sample lists some 40,000 clones; about two thirds were seen once. Regarding this clone: Antigen unknown.

The sequence was obtained from a human donor who received a COVID-19 vaccine. The chain is built from TRBV3-1 (or the pseudogene TRBV3-2) and TRBJ2-2; 12 bases are a match to TRBD1. The material sequenced was CD4+ T cells from PBMCs cultured without peptide, taken after COVID-19 vaccination. CDR3 region: CASTRDRGHDTGELFF. In nucleotides, the CDR3 is TGTGCCAGCACTCGGGACAGGGGGCATGACACCGGGGAGCTGTTTTTT.